Listed here are 29 T cell receptor beta chains from one sample, sequenced in a study of blood T cells in healthy people across ages (dated by TCRdb to the mid-2010s). Libraries were constructed by 5' RACE. The instrument given in TCRdb is Illumina HiSeq 2500. A second PCR of about 6 to 12 cycles was performed with a sample-barcoded 5' primer and a J-beta primer mix. TCRdb took the public reads, trimmed them with fastp at Q25, ran MiXCR for clone calling and kept in-frame beta chains. Each CDR3 protein gets just one entry, which takes the most common genes and DNA from the rows behind it. Within this sample are fewer than 1,200,000 distinct CDR3 sequences, with approximately 25% of them counted one time only. About 0.72% of the sample is held by the ten biggest clonotypes. The sample was also linked to a second study, of T cells of mothers and their children.

The sequenced sample consisted of blood. The receptors were gathered from a girl aged 2-10 years in good health.

This rearrangement joins TRBV6-2 or TRBV6-3 to TRBJ2-3; D perhaps matches TRBD2 (5 bases). Looked up from germline, CDR1 is MNHEY and CDR2 is SVGEGT. CDR3 size: 16 residues. Trimming took off 4 bases at V and 0 bases at J, with 14 bases between the two ends. The CDR3 DNA is TGTGCCAGCAGTTGGCTACTAGATGCCAGCACAGATACGCAGTATTTT. This encodes CASSWLLDASTDTQYF.

The chain links TRBV29-1 to TRBJ2-3; a weak D match, TRBD1 (5 bases). V was trimmed by 0 bases and J by 2 bases, leaving 18 bases between them. Germline V gives CDR1 SQVTM, CDR2 ANQGSEA. The CDR3 spans 17 residues. The DNA for the CDR3 is TGCAGCGTTGAAGATGGGGCCCACTTACTCCCCACAGATACGCAGTATTTT. Encoded protein: CSVEDGAHLLPTDTQYF.

The genes are TRBV3-1 and TRBJ2-5, with D unclear. The CDR3 sequence is 15 residues long. Germline loops: CDR1 LGHDT, CDR2 YNNKEL (reference sequence). Trimming shortened V by 3 bases and J by 0 bases, and 11 bases separated the two germline ends. For the CDR3, the DNA is TGTGCCAGCAGCCATTCAACAGACGACCAAGAGACCCAGTACTTC. It codes for CASSHSTDDQETQYF.

The chain uses TRBV28 and TRBJ1-5, with no clear D. Germline V gene lookup returns CDR1 MDHEN and CDR2 SYDVKM. The CDR3 totals 17 residues. V lost 6 bases and J lost 0, with 18 bases in between. The CDR3: CASSSSSPSHSNQPQHF. The CDR3, as DNA: TGTGCCAGCAGCTCTTCCTCCCCTAGTCATAGCAATCAGCCCCAGCATTTT.

This clonotype has just one count. The chain carries TRBV7-3 and TRBJ2-1, with TRBD1 identical over 9 bases. The trim removed 4 bases at V and 3 bases at J, leaving 7 bases unmatched. CDR3 size: 16 residues. Germline V gene sequence: CDR1 SGHTA, CDR2 FQGTGA. DNA of the CDR3: TGTGCCAGCAGCTCCGGGACAGGGTTGGTCTACAATGAGCAGTTCTTC. It yields the protein CASSSGTGLVYNEQFF.

V usage is TRBV4-2 and J usage is TRBJ2-1, with TRBD2 identical over 9 bases. There are 18 residues in the CDR3. Unmatched junction bases numbered 12, after V lost 5 bases and J lost 1 base. Looked up from germline, CDR1 is LGHNA and CDR2 is YNFKEQ. Here the CDR3 reads CASSETSGVAGSYNEQFF. The CDR3, as DNA: TGTGCCAGCAGCGAGACTAGCGGAGTCGCAGGGTCCTACAATGAGCAGTTCTTC.

The rearrangement uses TRBV29-1 and TRBJ1-2, with no clear D. CDR1 and CDR2 (germline): SQVTM, ANQGSEA. Trimming cost V 6 bases and J 0 bases, with 11 bases left between them. This CDR3 is built from 13 residues. This chain's CDR3 is CSVLANANYGYTF. The CDR3 coding sequence is TGCAGCGTGTTAGCCAATGCTAACTATGGCTACACCTTC.

This clonotype was detected a few times. Its ends do not fully match the called genes, so a read error is possible. V usage is TRBV20-1 and J usage is TRBJ2-4; 7 bases are a match to TRBD2. CDR3 length: 14 amino acids. Germline CDR1 and CDR2: DFQATT and SNEGSKA (reference sequence). The CDR3 sequence is CSARVPSGENIQCF. The CDR3 bases are TGCAGTGCTAGAGTACCTAGCGGTGAAAACATTCAGTGCTTC.

V and J are TRBV6-2 or TRBV6-3 and TRBJ1-1, with D unclear. In germline, CDR1 is MNHEY, CDR2 SVGEGT. This CDR3 region has 14 residues. V gave up 0 bases and J gave up 1 base, with 6 bases separating them. Here the CDR3 reads CASSYSGENTEAFF. Written as DNA, the CDR3 is TGTGCCAGCAGTTACTCAGGCGAGAACACTGAAGCTTTCTTT.

This clonotype was counted ten times or more. The chain employs TRBV2 and TRBJ2-3; D remains ambiguous. The V end lost 3 bases, the J end lost 14 bases, and 9 bases lay between the germline ends. Germline V gene lookup returns CDR1 SNHLY and CDR2 FYNNEI. The CDR3 has 10 amino acids. DNA of the CDR3: TGTGCCAGCAGTGACTCGGGTCGGTATTTT. Protein: CASSDSGRYF.

For this clonotype: Here the CDR3 omits its conserved ending phenylalanine or tryptophan, so a read error is the likely source. The chain links TRBV3-1 to TRBJ2-1, with D uncertain. The CDR3 loop spans 13 amino acids. In germline, CDR1 is LGHDT, CDR2 YNNKEL (reference sequence). Deletions cut 1 base from V and 7 bases from J, with 8 bases between. CDR3 sequence reads: CASSQGEGNEQFS. As DNA, the CDR3 is TGTGCCAGCAGCCAAGGGGAAGGGAATGAGCAGTTCTCC.

A few counts support this clonotype. The V gene is TRBV29-1, the J gene TRBJ2-2; D unclear. The CDR3 totals 16 residues. Germline V lookup: CDR1 SQVTM, CDR2 ANQGSEA. V was trimmed by 0 bases and J by 4 bases, leaving 15 bases between them. The CDR3 region has the DNA TGCAGCGTTGAAGATTTTAATCAGCGAGCCACCGGGGAGCTGTTTTTT. As protein: CSVEDFNQRATGELFF.

A few counts support this clonotype. The V and J genes are TRBV20-1 and TRBJ2-1, with a weak D call TRBD2 (5 bases). The V gene's germline CDR1 is DFQATT and CDR2 SNEGSKA (reference sequence). CDR3 size: 11 residues. V shed 3 bases and J shed 12 bases, with 12 bases lying between them. CDR3 protein: CSASPAGAQFF. CDR3 DNA: TGCAGTGCTAGTCCGGCGGGCGCGCAGTTCTTC.

V gene TRBV6-6 combines with J gene TRBJ2-7; D assignment may be TRBD1 or TRBD2 (5 bases each). The V end lost 2 bases, the J end lost 3 bases, and 17 bases lay between the germline ends. This CDR3 has 16 residues. CDR1 and CDR2 from the germline V gene are MNHNY and SVGAGI (reference sequence). The CDR3 bases are TGTGCCAGCAGTTACCGAGGGGAGAGGGCAAACTACGAGCAGTACTTC. It is translated as CASSYRGERANYEQYF.

This clonotype came up a few times. The V gene is TRBV12-3 or TRBV12-4, the J gene TRBJ2-7, with TRBD1 matching 7 bases. With 8 bases clipped from V and 7 bases from J, the junction kept 14 bases outside the gene matches. CDR3 size: 14 residues. The DNA of the CDR3 is TGTGCCAGCCAAACAGGTGGGAGACAGGGTGAGCAGTACTTC. It translates to CASQTGGRQGEQYF.

This clonotype was counted only a few times. This chain connects TRBV7-9 to TRBJ2-7; 8 bases are a match to TRBD2. The CDR3 contains 19 residues. V was pared by 1 base and J by 3 bases, with 17 bases of the junction left unmatched. The V gene's germline CDR1 is SEHNR and CDR2 FQNEAQ (reference sequence). The CDR3 protein is CASSLGGWASGLRSYEQYF. In DNA form, the CDR3 reads TGTGCCAGCAGCTTAGGGGGGTGGGCTAGCGGGCTCAGGAGCTACGAGCAGTACTTC.

The chain links TRBV29-1 to TRBJ2-7, with a possible D match to TRBD2 (5 bases). The CDR3 consists of 13 residues. The V end lost 7 bases, the J end lost 4 bases, and 17 bases lay between the germline ends. Germline V lookup: CDR1 SQVTM, CDR2 ANQGSEA. This CDR3 is CSGRTGNTYEQYF. The CDR3 DNA reads as TGCAGCGGACGGACTGGAAACACTTACGAGCAGTACTTC.

This clonotype was detected only a few times. The rearrangement uses TRBV12-5 and TRBJ1-5, with D possibly matching TRBD1 (5 bases). The CDR3 has 19 amino acids. Germline CDR1 is LGHNT and CDR2 is FRNRAP. V shed 4 bases and J shed 2 bases, with 24 bases lying between them. The CDR3 protein is CASGWGTEGRLDRNQPQHF. CDR3 nucleotides: TGTGCTAGTGGTTGGGGAACCGAGGGACGGCTAGATCGCAATCAGCCCCAGCATTTT.

A few counts support this clonotype. The chain employs TRBV6-1 and TRBJ2-1; TRBD2 aligns across 7 bases. CDR1 and CDR2 from the germline V gene are MNHNS and SASEGT. Unmatched junction bases numbered 13, after V lost 3 bases and J lost 8 bases. This CDR3 has 16 amino acids. The CDR3 DNA reads as TGTGCCAGCAGTGACAACCATATAGGGGAGGGCGATGAGCAGTTCTTC. This translates into CASSDNHIGEGDEQFF.

CDR3 loop: CASSDQRTAGANVLTF. The DNA of the CDR3 is TGTGCCAGCAGCGATCAACGGACGGCTGGGGCCAACGTCCTGACTTTC. The J gene is TRBJ2-6, the V gene TRBV9; D is unclear. V was clipped by 3 bases and J by 2 bases, with 12 bases between them. CDR1 is SGDLS, CDR2 YYNGEE, per germline. The CDR3 length is 16 residues.

This clonotype was counted only a few times. The chain employs TRBV13 and TRBJ2-4; no clear D. This CDR3 contains 14 residues. V was shortened by 2 bases and J by 8 bases, with 13 bases between the two germline ends. Germline assignment: CDR1 PRHDT and CDR2 FYEKMQ (reference sequence). CDR3 sequence reads: CASSLLAHLDIQYF. DNA of the CDR3: TGTGCCAGCAGCTTATTGGCGCACCTCGACATTCAGTACTTC.

J is TRBJ2-7 and V is TRBV9; a possible D gene is TRBD2 (7 bases). This CDR3 contains 15 residues. V shed 0 bases and J shed 2 bases, with 12 bases lying between them. Germline V CDR1 and CDR2: SGDLS, YYNGEE. This chain's CDR3 is CASSVAGGSTYEQYF. In nucleotides, the CDR3 is TGTGCCAGCAGCGTAGCGGGGGGCTCTACCTACGAGCAGTACTTC.

The rearrangement uses TRBV5-5 and TRBJ1-3; D is unclear. This CDR3 is 16 amino acids long. From germline, CDR1 is SGHKS and CDR2 YYEKEE (reference sequence). The V gene lost 5 bases and the J gene lost 0 bases, with 15 bases spanning the gap. Here the CDR3 reads CASRPGGGNSGNTIYF. The CDR3 region has the DNA TGTGCCAGCAGGCCCGGTGGTGGTAACTCTGGAAACACCATATATTTT.

This chain connects TRBV29-1 to TRBJ1-1, with D unclear. V was trimmed by 4 bases and J by 4 bases, leaving 13 bases between them. CDR1 and CDR2 from the germline V gene are SQVTM and ANQGSEA. CDR3 length equals 13 residues. As DNA, the CDR3 is TGCAGCGTTGTGTCAGGACTGCTCACTGAAGCTTTCTTT. Protein: CSVVSGLLTEAFF.

V is TRBV27 and J is TRBJ1-6, with D uncertain. The length of the CDR3 is 13 residues. V gave up 2 bases and J gave up 6 bases, with 5 bases separating them. Germline V gene data show CDR1 as MNHEY and CDR2 as SMNVEV (reference sequence). The CDR3 DNA follows: TGTGCCAGCAGTTTAAACGGTAATTCACCCCTCCACTTT. This sequence encodes CASSLNGNSPLHF.

The V and J genes are TRBV4-2 and TRBJ1-4; D perhaps matches TRBD1 (5 bases). The length of the CDR3 is 14 residues. CDR1 is LGHNA and CDR2 is YNFKEQ in the germline V gene. The V end lost 1 base, the J end lost 8 bases, and 11 bases lay between the germline ends. CDR3 sequence (DNA): TGTGCCAGCAGCCAAGTGGCAGGGAAAGAAAAACTGTTTTTT. Its translation: CASSQVAGKEKLFF.

This clonotype was found a few times. The chain combines TRBV5-6 with TRBJ2-7; 7 bases are a match to TRBD1. The V gene end was trimmed by 4 bases and the J gene end by 2 bases; junction bases not matched to a gene: 6. Germline assignment: CDR1 SGHDT and CDR2 YYEEEE. The CDR3 totals 14 residues. The CDR3 bases are TGTGCCAGCAGCCATGGACAGGAGACCTACGAGCAGTACTTC. Its translation: CASSHGQETYEQYF.

In its sample, this clonotype was seen a few times. The V and J genes are TRBV7-2 and TRBJ2-5, with D possibly matching TRBD1 (5 bases). Per the germline V gene, CDR1 is SGHTA and CDR2 is FQGNSA. The V and J ends lost 2 bases and 9 bases respectively, with 16 bases between them. The CDR3 runs to 14 residues. CDR3 loop: CASSLMIRTGSQYF. The CDR3 DNA is TGTGCCAGCAGCTTAATGATTAGAACAGGTTCCCAGTACTTC.

V and J are TRBV7-2 and TRBJ1-2, with D hard to call. The germline V gene encodes CDR1 SGHTA and CDR2 FQGNSA. V was cut by 5 bases and J by 5 bases, with 18 bases left in between. This CDR3 has 15 amino acids. CDR3 in amino acids: CASSRASQESYGYTF. In DNA, the CDR3 is TGTGCCAGCAGCCGCGCCTCGCAGGAATCGTATGGCTACACCTTC.